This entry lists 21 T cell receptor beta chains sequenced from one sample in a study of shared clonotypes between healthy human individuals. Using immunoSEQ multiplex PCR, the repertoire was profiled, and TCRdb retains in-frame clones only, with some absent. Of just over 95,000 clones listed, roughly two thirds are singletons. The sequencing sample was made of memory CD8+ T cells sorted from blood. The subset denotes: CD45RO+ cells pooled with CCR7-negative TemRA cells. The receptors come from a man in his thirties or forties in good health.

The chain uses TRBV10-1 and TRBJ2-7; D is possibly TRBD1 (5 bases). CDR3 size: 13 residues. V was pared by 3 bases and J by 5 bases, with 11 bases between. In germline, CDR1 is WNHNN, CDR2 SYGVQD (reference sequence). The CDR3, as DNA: TGCGCCAGCAGTGATACCCAGGGCCACGAGCAGTACTTC. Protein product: CASSDTQGHEQYF.

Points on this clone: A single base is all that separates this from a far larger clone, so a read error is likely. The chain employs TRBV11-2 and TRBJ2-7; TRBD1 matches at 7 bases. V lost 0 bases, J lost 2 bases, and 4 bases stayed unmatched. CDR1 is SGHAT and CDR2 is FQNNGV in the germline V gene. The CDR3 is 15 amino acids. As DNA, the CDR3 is TGTGCCAGCAGCTTAGAGGGGGACAGCCCCTACGAGCAGTACTTC. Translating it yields CASSLEGDSPYEQYF.

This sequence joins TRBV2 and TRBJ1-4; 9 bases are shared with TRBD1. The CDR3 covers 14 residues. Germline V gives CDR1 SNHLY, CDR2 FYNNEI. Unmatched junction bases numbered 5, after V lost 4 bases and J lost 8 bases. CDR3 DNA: TGTGCCAGCAGTGGGGGGACAGGGAACGAAAAACTGTTTTTT. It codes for CASSGGTGNEKLFF.

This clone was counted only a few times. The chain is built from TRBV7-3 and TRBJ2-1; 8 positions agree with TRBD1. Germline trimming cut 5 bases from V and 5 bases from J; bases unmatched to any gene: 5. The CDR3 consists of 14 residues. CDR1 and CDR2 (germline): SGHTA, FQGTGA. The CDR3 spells CASSKTGANNEQFF. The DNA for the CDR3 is TGTGCCAGCAGCAAGACAGGGGCCAACAATGAGCAGTTCTTC.

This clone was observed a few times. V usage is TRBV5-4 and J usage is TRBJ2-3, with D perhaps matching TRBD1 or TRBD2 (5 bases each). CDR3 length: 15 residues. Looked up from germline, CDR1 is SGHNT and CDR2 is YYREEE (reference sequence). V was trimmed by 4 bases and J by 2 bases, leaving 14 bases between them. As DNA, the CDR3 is TGTGCCAGCAGCCTAGCTGTGGGGCCCACAGATACGCAGTATTTT. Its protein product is CASSLAVGPTDTQYF.

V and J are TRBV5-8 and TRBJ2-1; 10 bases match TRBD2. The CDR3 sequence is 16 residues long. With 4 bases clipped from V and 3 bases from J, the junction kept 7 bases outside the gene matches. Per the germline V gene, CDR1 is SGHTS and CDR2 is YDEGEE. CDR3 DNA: TGTGCCAGCAGCCGATGGACTAGCGGACTCTACAATGAGCAGTTCTTC. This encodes CASSRWTSGLYNEQFF.

This CDR3 reads CASSLRTGVLGELFF. CDR3 nucleotides: TGTGCCAGCAGTTTAAGGACAGGGGTCCTCGGGGAGCTGTTTTTT. V usage is TRBV28 and J usage is TRBJ2-2, with TRBD1 identical over 9 bases. V shed 2 bases, J shed 7 bases, and the junction held 5 bases outside the gene matches. The germline V gene has CDR1 MDHEN and CDR2 SYDVKM. CDR3 length: 15 residues.

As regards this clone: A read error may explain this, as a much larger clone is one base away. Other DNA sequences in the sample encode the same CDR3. The CDR3 DNA reads TGTGCCACCAGCAGAGAAAAAGATAGTTCGACCTACGAGCAGTACTTC. Amino acid sequence: CATSREKDSSTYEQYF. The chain joins TRBV15 to TRBJ2-7; D not resolved. The CDR3 contains 16 residues. Trimming shortened V by 0 bases and J by 2 bases, and 14 bases separated the two germline ends. Germline lookup yields CDR1 LNHNV and CDR2 YYDKDF (reference sequence).

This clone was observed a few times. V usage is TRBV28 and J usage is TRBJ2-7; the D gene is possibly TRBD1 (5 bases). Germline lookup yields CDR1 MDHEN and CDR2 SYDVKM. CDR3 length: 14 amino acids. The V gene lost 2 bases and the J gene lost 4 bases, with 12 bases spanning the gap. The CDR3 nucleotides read TGTGCCAGCAGTTTAATAGGGGTTGAATACGAGCAGTACTTC. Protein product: CASSLIGVEYEQYF. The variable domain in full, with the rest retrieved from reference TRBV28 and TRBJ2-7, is DVKVTQSSRYLVKRTGEKVFLECVQDMDHENMFWYRQDPGLGLRLIYFSYDVKMKEKGDIPEGYSVSREKKERFSLILESASTNQTSMYLCASSLIGVEYEQYFGPGTRLTVT.

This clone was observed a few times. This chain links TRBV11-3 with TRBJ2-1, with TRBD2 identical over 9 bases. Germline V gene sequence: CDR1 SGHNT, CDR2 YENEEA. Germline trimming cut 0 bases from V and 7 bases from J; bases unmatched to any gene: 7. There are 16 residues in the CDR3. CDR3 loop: CASSLDGTSNVNEQFF. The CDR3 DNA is TGTGCCAGCAGCTTAGATGGGACTAGCAACGTAAATGAGCAGTTCTTC.

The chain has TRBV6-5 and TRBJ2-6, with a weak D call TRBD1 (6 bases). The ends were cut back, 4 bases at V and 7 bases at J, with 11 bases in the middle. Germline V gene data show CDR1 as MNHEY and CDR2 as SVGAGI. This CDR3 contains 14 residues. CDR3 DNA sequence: TGTGCCAGCAGTTCCACAGGGTACGCCAACGTCCTGACTTTC. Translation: CASSSTGYANVLTF.

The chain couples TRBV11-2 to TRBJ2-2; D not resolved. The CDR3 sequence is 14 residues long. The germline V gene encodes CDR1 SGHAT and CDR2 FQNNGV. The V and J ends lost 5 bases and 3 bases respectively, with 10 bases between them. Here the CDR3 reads CASSPKIYTGELFF. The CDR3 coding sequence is TGTGCCAGCAGCCCCAAAATCTACACCGGGGAGCTGTTTTTT.

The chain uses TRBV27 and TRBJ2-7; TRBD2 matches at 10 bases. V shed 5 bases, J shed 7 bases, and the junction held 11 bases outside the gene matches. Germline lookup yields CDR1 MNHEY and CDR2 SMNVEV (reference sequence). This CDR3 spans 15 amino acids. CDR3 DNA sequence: TGTGCCAGCAGTCCCACTAGCGGGACGTACAGAGAGCAGTACTTC. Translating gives CASSPTSGTYREQYF.

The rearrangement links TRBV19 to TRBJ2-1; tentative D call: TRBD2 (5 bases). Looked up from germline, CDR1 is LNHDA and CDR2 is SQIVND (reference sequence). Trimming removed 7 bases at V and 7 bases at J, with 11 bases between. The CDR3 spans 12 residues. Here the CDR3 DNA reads TGTGCCAGTACCATAGGAGGAAATGAGCAGTTCTTC. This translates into CASTIGGNEQFF. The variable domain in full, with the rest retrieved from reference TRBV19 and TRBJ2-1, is DGGITQSPKYLFRKEGQNVTLSCEQNLNHDAMYWYRQDPGQGLRLIYYSQIVNDFQKGDIAEGYSVSREKKESFPLTVTSAQKNPTAFYLCASTIGGNEQFFGPGTRLTVL.

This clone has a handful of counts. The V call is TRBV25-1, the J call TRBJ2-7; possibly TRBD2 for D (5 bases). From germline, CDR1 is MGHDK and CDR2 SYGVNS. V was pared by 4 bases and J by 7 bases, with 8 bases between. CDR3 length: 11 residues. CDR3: CASSVTGEQYF. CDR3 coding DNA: TGTGCCAGCAGTGTGACGGGGGAGCAGTACTTC.

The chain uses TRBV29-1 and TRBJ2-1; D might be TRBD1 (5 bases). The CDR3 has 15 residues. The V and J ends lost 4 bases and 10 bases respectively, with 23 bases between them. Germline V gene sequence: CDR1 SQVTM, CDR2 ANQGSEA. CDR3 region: CSVVEAGLGLKEQFF. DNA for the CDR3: TGCAGCGTTGTAGAAGCAGGGTTGGGCCTCAAAGAGCAGTTCTTC.

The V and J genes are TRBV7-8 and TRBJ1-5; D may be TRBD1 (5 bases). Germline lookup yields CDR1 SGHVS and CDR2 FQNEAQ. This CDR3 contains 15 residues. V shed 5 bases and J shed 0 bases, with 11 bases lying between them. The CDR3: CASSPRGTSNQPQHF. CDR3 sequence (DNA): TGTGCCAGCAGCCCCCGAGGGACTAGCAATCAGCCCCAGCATTTT.

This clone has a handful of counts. The CDR3 is CAIRALTYEQYF. In nucleotides, the CDR3 is TGTGCCATCAGGGCCCTGACCTACGAGCAGTACTTC. The V gene is TRBV10-3, the J gene TRBJ2-7; no firm D call. This CDR3 comprises 12 residues. The germline V and J ends were trimmed by 6 bases and 2 bases, with 8 bases remaining between them. CDR1 is ENHRY, CDR2 SYGVKD, per germline.

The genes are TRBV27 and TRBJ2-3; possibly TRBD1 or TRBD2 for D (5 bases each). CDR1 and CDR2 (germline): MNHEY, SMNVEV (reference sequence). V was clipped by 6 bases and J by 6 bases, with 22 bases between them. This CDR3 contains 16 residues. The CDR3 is CASRAGGQGRSDTQYF. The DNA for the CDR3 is TGTGCCAGCAGGGCGGGCGGGCAGGGAAGATCCGATACGCAGTATTTT.

The CDR3 DNA sequence: TGTGCCTGGAGCCCCAACACCGGGGAGCTGTTTTTT. This gives the protein CAWSPNTGELFF. J is TRBJ2-2 and V is TRBV30; no reliable D call. V was trimmed by 3 bases and J by 2 bases, leaving 4 bases between them. This CDR3 contains 12 residues. Per germline, CDR1 GTSNPN and CDR2 SVGIG (reference sequence).

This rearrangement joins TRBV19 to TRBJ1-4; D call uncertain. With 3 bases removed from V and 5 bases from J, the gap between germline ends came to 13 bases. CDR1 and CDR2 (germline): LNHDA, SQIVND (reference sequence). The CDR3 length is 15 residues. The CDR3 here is CASSIYTAPNEKLFF. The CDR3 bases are TGTGCCAGTAGTATTTACACGGCTCCAAATGAAAAACTGTTTTTT.